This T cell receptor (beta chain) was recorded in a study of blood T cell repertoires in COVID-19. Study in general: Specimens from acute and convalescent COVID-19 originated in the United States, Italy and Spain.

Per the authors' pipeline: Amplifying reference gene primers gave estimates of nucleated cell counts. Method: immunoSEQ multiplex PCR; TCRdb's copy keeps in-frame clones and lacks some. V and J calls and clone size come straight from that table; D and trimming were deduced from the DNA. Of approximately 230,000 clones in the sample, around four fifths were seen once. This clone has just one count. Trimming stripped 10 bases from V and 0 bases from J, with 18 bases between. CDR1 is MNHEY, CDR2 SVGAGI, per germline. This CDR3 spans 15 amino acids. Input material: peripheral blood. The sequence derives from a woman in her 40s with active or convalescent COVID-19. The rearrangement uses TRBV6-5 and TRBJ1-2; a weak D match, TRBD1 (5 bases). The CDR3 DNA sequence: TGTGCCACCCTCACGCCCGGGGGATCTAACTATGGCTACACCTTC. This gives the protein CATLTPGGSNYGYTF.